The 21 T cell receptor beta chains below all came from one sample that was sequenced in a study of blood T cell repertoires in COVID-19. The protocol was immunoSEQ multiplex PCR, while the TCRdb copy is restricted to in-frame clones and leaves out a portion. Of 120,000 to 150,000 clones listed, about three quarters are singletons. What was sequenced was peripheral blood. These receptors all stem from an elderly man with acute or convalescent COVID-19.

The V call is TRBV3-1 (or the pseudogene TRBV3-2), the J call TRBJ1-1, with D maybe TRBD1 (6 bases). Trimming removed 7 bases from V and 2 bases from J, with 8 bases in between. Germline CDR1 reads LGHDT; CDR2 reads YNNKEL (reference sequence). This CDR3 contains 12 residues. The CDR3 DNA follows: TGTGCCAGCAAACAGGGAAACACTGAAGCTTTCTTT. Translated, it gives CASKQGNTEAFF.

The chain has TRBV28 and TRBJ1-2, with a possible D match to TRBD1 (5 bases). The CDR3 sequence is 15 residues long. V shed 11 bases and J shed 5 bases, with 24 bases lying between them. Germline CDR1 and CDR2: MDHEN and SYDVKM. The CDR3 loop is CAAVDFARQSYGYTF. CDR3 in DNA: TGTGCCGCTGTTGATTTTGCCCGACAGTCTTATGGCTACACCTTC.

V gene TRBV7-2 combines with J gene TRBJ2-6; D not resolved. The germline V gene has CDR1 SGHTA and CDR2 FQGNSA. CDR3 length: 14 amino acids. Deletions cut 5 bases from V and 3 bases from J, with 8 bases between. The CDR3 protein is CASSNAVGANVLTF. The DNA of the CDR3 is TGTGCCAGCAGCAATGCGGTTGGGGCCAACGTCCTGACTTTC.

The chain uses TRBV3-1 (or the pseudogene TRBV3-2) and TRBJ1-2, with a tentative D call TRBD1 (5 bases). The CDR3 is 15 amino acids. The germline CDR1 and CDR2 sequences are LGHDT and YNNKEL (reference sequence). With 5 bases removed from V and 3 bases from J, the gap between germline ends came to 16 bases. CDR3 DNA sequence: TGTGCCAGCAGCGGCCGCGGGGGTGGGGACTATGGCTACACCTTC. Its protein is CASSGRGGGDYGYTF.

The genes are TRBV5-4 and TRBJ2-2; D is uncertain. The germline V gene has CDR1 SGHNT and CDR2 YYREEE (reference sequence). The CDR3 is 13 amino acids. With 10 bases removed from V and 0 bases from J, the gap between germline ends came to 10 bases. CDR3: CALRAANTGELFF. The CDR3 bases are TGTGCCCTGCGCGCGGCGAACACCGGGGAGCTGTTTTTT.

V is TRBV6-2 or TRBV6-3 and J is TRBJ1-4, with unresolved D. Trimming cost V 9 bases and J 8 bases, with 13 bases left between them. CDR3 size: 12 residues. CDR1 and CDR2 (germline): MNHEY, SVGEGT. The CDR3 sequence: CARSGGREKLFF. In nucleotides, the CDR3 is TGTGCCAGGAGTGGCGGCCGGGAAAAACTGTTTTTT.

This clone has a handful of counts. V is TRBV4-1 and J is TRBJ1-6; 7 bases map to TRBD1. CDR1 and CDR2 (germline): MGHRA, YSYEKL. This CDR3 comprises 14 residues. Germline trimming cut 8 bases from V and 7 bases from J; bases unmatched to any gene: 8. The CDR3 DNA reads as TGCGCCAGCGGACCCCGGGACAGAAATTCACCCCTCCACTTT. It is translated as CASGPRDRNSPLHF.

The chain recombines TRBV28 with TRBJ1-2; D is unresolved. V shed 1 base and J shed 4 bases, with 10 bases lying between them. The CDR3 runs 14 residues. Germline lookup yields CDR1 MDHEN and CDR2 SYDVKM. CDR3 in DNA: TGTGCCAGCAGTTTATCAGGTCCCGGCTATGGCTACACCTTC. Its translation is CASSLSGPGYGYTF.

The chain uses TRBV29-1 and TRBJ2-7; D not certain. This CDR3 is 10 amino acids long. With 7 bases removed from V and 7 bases from J, the gap between germline ends came to 11 bases. Germline CDR1 reads SQVTM; CDR2 reads ANQGSEA. The CDR3 protein is CSAGEEEQYF. The CDR3 bases are TGCAGCGCCGGAGAAGAAGAGCAGTACTTC.

The chain carries TRBV5-1 and TRBJ2-1; 9 nucleotides align to TRBD1. The CDR3 covers 15 residues. From germline, CDR1 is SGHRS and CDR2 YFSETQ. The junction had 11 bases not matched to a gene; V was cut back by 6 bases and J by 7 bases. The chain's CDR3 is CASKTGGQGRNEQFF. The CDR3 DNA follows: TGCGCCAGCAAAACCGGGGGACAGGGACGAAATGAGCAGTTCTTC.

The gene calls are TRBV5-1 and TRBJ1-4; D call uncertain. There are 16 residues in the CDR3. Between the trimmed V and J ends, which lost 2 bases and 2 bases, there was a span of 13 bases. The germline V gene encodes CDR1 SGHRS and CDR2 YFSETQ. The CDR3, as DNA: TGCGCCAGCAGCTTAGATACCAGTACCACTAATGAAAAACTGTTTTTT. It codes for CASSLDTSTTNEKLFF.

A few counts support this clone. The chain is built from TRBV3-1 (or the pseudogene TRBV3-2) and TRBJ1-1; 8 nucleotides align to TRBD1. In germline, CDR1 is LGHDT, CDR2 YNNKEL (reference sequence). Trimming cost V 5 bases and J 5 bases; bases outside gene matches: 4. The CDR3 sequence is 13 residues long. The CDR3 sequence: CASSSGGETEAFF. The DNA of the CDR3 is TGTGCCAGCAGCTCAGGGGGCGAGACTGAAGCTTTCTTT.

This chain uses TRBV2 with TRBJ2-1; 8 nucleotides agree with TRBD2. Looked up from germline, CDR1 is SNHLY and CDR2 is FYNNEI. V lost 6 bases, J lost 15 bases, and 10 bases stayed unmatched. The CDR3 is 12 residues long. This chain's CDR3 is CASSRLRGELFF. DNA of the CDR3: TGTGCCAGCAGCCGTTTGCGGGGGGAATTGTTCTTC.

The chain couples TRBV21-1 to TRBJ2-2; the table's D call TRBD2 went unverified against the DNA. TRBV21-1 is listed as a pseudogene. The CDR3 runs to 19 residues. CDR3 loop: CASSKDGLPEGRDTGELFF. The DNA for the CDR3 is TGTGCCAGCAGCAAAGACGGGCTCCCCGAGGGAAGGGACACCGGGGAGCTGTTTTTT.

The chain uses TRBV5-4 and TRBJ2-7, with 11 bases aligning to TRBD2. CDR1 SGHNT and CDR2 YYREEE come from the germline V gene (reference sequence). Trimming at V came to 4 bases and at J to 5 bases, leaving 11 bases not matched to a gene. CDR3 length equals 16 residues. For the CDR3, the DNA is TGTGCCAGCAGCGCCCGAACTAGCGGGGGTAGGAACGAGCAGTACTTC. Translated, it gives CASSARTSGGRNEQYF.

The rearrangement uses TRBV7-3 and TRBJ1-1; D is perhaps TRBD1 (5 bases). Trimming took off 1 base at V and 1 base at J, with 7 bases between the two ends. Germline loops: CDR1 SGHTA, CDR2 FQGTGA. The CDR3 is made up of 14 amino acids. In DNA, the CDR3 is TGTGCCAGCAGCTTAATGGGGGGGAACACTGAAGCTTTCTTT. This gives the protein CASSLMGGNTEAFF.

V and J are TRBV6-5 and TRBJ2-7; D is perhaps TRBD1 (6 bases). Germline CDR1 and CDR2: MNHEY and SVGAGI. The CDR3 has 11 residues. CDR3 DNA: TGTGCGGGGGACACGCCGGGGGAGCAGTACTTC. It specifies CAGDTPGEQYF.

This CDR3 is CASMGQPRSEQYF. CDR3 in DNA: TGTGCCAGCATGGGGCAGCCCCGCTCCGAGCAGTACTTC. The V and J genes are TRBV6-5 and TRBJ2-7, with D perhaps matching TRBD1 (5 bases). V lost 7 bases, J lost 6 bases, and 16 bases lay in between. This CDR3 region has 13 residues. Germline V gene data show CDR1 as MNHEY and CDR2 as SVGAGI.

The chain combines TRBV4-3 with TRBJ1-5; 8 bases match TRBD1. Germline CDR1 reads LGHNA; CDR2 reads YSLEER. With 6 bases clipped from V and 9 bases from J, the junction kept 10 bases outside the gene matches. The CDR3 extends over 14 amino acids. This CDR3 reads CASSRDRFGGPQHF. The CDR3 DNA sequence: TGCGCCAGCAGTCGGGACAGGTTCGGAGGGCCCCAGCATTTT.

The table lists this clone with many counts. The V call is TRBV6-5, the J call TRBJ1-6; D is uncertain. Deletions cut 9 bases from V and 1 base from J, with 10 bases between. CDR1 and CDR2 (germline): MNHEY, SVGAGI. The CDR3 length is 14 residues. Written as DNA, the CDR3 is TGTGCCAGTCGGAGGGCGTCCTATAATTCACCCCTCCACTTT. Its translation: CASRRASYNSPLHF.

The chain uses TRBV18 and TRBJ1-5; maybe TRBD1 (5 bases). The V gene lost 6 bases and the J gene lost 0 bases, with 15 bases spanning the gap. Germline CDR1 KGHSH, CDR2 LQKENI. The CDR3 extends over 16 amino acids. This CDR3 is CASSQFNRNSNQPQHF. In nucleotides, the CDR3 is TGTGCCAGCTCCCAATTTAACAGGAATAGCAATCAGCCCCAGCATTTT.